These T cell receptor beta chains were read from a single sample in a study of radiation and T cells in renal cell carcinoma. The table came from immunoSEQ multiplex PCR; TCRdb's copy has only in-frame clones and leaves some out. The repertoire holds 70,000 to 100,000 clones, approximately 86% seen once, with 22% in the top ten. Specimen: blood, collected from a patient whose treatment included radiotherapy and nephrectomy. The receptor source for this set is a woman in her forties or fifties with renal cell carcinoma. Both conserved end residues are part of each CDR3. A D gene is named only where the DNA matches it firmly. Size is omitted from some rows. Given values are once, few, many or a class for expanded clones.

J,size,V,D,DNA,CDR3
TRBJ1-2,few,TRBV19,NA,TGTGCCAGTACAGGGAACTATGGCTACACCTTC,CASTGNYGYTF
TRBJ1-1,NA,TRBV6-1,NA,TGTGCCAGCAGTGATAGTGGTTGGGGGGGGACTGAAGCTTTCTTT,CASSDSGWGGTEAFF
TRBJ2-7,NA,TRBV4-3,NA,TGCGCCAGCAGCCAAGATGAGGGGGAGGGAGACGAGCAGTACTTC,CASSQDEGEGDEQYF
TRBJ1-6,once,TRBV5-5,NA,TGTGCCAGCAGCCCGACCGGCCCGAATTCACCCCTCCACTTT,CASSPTGPNSPLHF
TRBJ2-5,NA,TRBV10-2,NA,TGCGCCAGCAGTTTCTACCAAGAGACCCAGTACTTC,CASSFYQETQYF
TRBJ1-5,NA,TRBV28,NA,TGTGCCGCGCTGGCGGGAAATCAGCCCCAGCATTTT,CAALAGNQPQHF
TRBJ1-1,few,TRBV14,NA,TGTGCCAGCAGCCAAGTCCGGGTAATCACTTTT,CASSQVRVITF
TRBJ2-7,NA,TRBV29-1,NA,TGCAGCGTGATTCCAAACGCCAACGAGCAGTACTTC,CSVIPNANEQYF
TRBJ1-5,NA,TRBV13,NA,TGTGCCAGCAGCTTGACAGGTTCACGGGGTCAGCCCCAGCATTTT,CASSLTGSRGQPQHF
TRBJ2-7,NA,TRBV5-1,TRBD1,TGCGCCAGCAGCAAAGACAGGGTCTCCTACGAGCAGTACTTC,CASSKDRVSYEQYF
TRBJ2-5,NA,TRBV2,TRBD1,TGTGCCAGCTCTGGACAGGGGAGGAGTGAGACCCAGTACTTC,CASSGQGRSETQYF
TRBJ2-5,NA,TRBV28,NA,TGTGCCAGCAGACCGGGCTACGGTCGGGAGACCCAGTACTTC,CASRPGYGRETQYF
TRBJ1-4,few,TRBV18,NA,TGTGCCAGCTCACCAGGCCGGTCGGGGGAAAAACTGTTTTTT,CASSPGRSGEKLFF
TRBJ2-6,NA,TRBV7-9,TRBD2,TGTGCCAGCAGCCCGGGGGGAGGACGATGGGCCAACGTCCTGACTTTC,CASSPGGGRWANVLTF
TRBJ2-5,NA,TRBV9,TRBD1,TGTGCCAGCAGCGGGGGACAGGGTCTAGGTAAAGAGACCCAGTACTTC,CASSGGQGLGKETQYF
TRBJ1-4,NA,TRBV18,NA,TGTGCCAGCTCATTCGAAAAGGGAGCTAATGAAAAACTGTTTTTT,CASSFEKGANEKLFF
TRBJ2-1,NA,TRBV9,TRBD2,TGTGCCAGCAGCGCCGACGGACTAGCGGACTACAATGAGCAGTTCTTC,CASSADGLADYNEQFF
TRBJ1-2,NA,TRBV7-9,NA,TGTGCCAGCAGCTTAGTGGGGGCGCCGGGCTACACCTTC,CASSLVGAPGYTF
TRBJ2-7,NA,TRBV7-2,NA,TGTGCCAGCAGCTTAGCTAATGGCTACGAGCAGTACTTC,CASSLANGYEQYF
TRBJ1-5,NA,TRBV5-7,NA,TGTGCCAGCAGCTTGCGAAGGACAAGGGATAGCAATCAGCCCCAGCATTTT,CASSLRRTRDSNQPQHF
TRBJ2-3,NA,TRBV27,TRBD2,TGTGCCAGCGGGACTAGCGGGAGGGCCGGGAGAGATACGCAGTATTTT,CASGTSGRAGRDTQYF
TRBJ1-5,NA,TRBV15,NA,TGTGCCACCAGCAGAGAGGGGGGCAATCAGCCCCAGCATTTT,CATSREGGNQPQHF
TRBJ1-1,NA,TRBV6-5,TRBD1,TGTGCCAGCAGGGGGACAGGCCCCTTGGGTTTCTTT,CASRGTGPLGFF
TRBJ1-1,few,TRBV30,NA,TGTGCCTGCGAGCGGAACACTGAAGCTTTCTTT,CACERNTEAFF
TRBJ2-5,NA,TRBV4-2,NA,TGTGCCAGCAGCCAAGAAGGAACCAGCGGTAGACAAGAGACCCAGTACTTC,CASSQEGTSGRQETQYF
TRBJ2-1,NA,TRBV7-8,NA,TGTGCCAGCATCTCATTCAAAGTTCGGGGAAATGAGCAGTTCTTC,CASISFKVRGNEQFF
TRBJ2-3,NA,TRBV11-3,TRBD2,TGTGCCAGCAGCCCCCGGTTTGTCCTAGCGGGAGGTCCGCAGTATTTT,CASSPRFVLAGGPQYF
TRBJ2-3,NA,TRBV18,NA,TGTGCCAGCTCACCACTAGATACGCAGTATTTT,CASSPLDTQYF